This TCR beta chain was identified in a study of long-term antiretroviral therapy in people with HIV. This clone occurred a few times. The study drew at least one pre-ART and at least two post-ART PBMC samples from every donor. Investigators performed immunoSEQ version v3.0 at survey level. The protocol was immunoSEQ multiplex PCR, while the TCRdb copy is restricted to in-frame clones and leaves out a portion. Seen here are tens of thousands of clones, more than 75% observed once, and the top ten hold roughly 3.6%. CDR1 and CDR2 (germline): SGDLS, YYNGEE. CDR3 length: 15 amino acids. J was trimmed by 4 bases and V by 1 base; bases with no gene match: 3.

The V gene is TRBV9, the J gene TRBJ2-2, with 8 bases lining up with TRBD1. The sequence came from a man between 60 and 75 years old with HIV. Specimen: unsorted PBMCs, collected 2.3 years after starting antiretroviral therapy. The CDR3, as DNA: TGTGCCAGCAGCGTACAGGGGGCGGGCACCGGGGAGCTGTTTTTT. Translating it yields CASSVQGAGTGELFF.